This TCR beta chain was captured by sequencing in a study of a mutant IDH1 vaccine in newly diagnosed glioma (dated by TCRdb to the early 2020s). Regarding the research as a whole: Patients were given eight vaccinations, in weeks 1, 3, 5, 7, 11, 15, 19 and 23, which matched visits V03 through V10. Before enrollment, most patients had been given radiochemotherapy with temozolomide as standard therapy, while the rest had received either radiotherapy alone or temozolomide alone. The roughly 30 treated patients were approximately 60% male and roughly 40% female, with a mean age of around 40 years. Longitudinal TCRB deep sequencing was done for some 25 treated patients, wherever samples were available for exploratory analyses. Vaccination started 4-6 weeks after radiotherapy alone, or was given together with temozolomide cycles in the groups whose treatment included chemotherapy. Peripheral blood was collected at six visits: V03 (baseline), V05, V07, V10, V12 and V13. Summary of the overall study and its limitations: Availability determined which PBMC samples were chosen for TCRB deep sequencing. Across multiple MHC alleles, vaccine-induced immune responses were seen in approximately 93% of patients. Pseudoprogression seemed to be unrelated to changes in the top peripheral T cell clonotypes found by TCRB sequencing. According to the authors, sample limitations meant that analyses of patient blood samples could not be reproduced.

Taken with the paper, the label for time point translates to: week 5, during vaccination. Every vaccine dose consisted of 300 ug of a 20-mer mutant IDH1 peptide in Montanide, administered subcutaneously together with topical imiquimod. Newly diagnosed WHO grade 3 or 4 IDH1-mutant astrocytomas showing loss of nuclear ATRX were present in the donors. The samples were drawn from NOA16, a multicentre, single-arm, open-label phase I trial in Germany that tested a mutant IDH1 peptide vaccine in humans for the first time. Genomic DNA for TCRB sequencing was isolated from EDTA blood with the DNeasy Blood and Tissue Kit. The library came from the immunoSEQ multiplex PCR assay. Rearranged TCR beta chain sequences were amplified using the hsTCRB Kit according to the manufacturer's protocol. TCRB libraries were sequenced on an Illumina MiSeq. The authors processed their data as follows. Demultiplexing, trimming and gene mapping were performed with the kit vendor's proprietary platform. TCRdb limited this immuneACCESS table to in-frame rearrangements with V and J called. A share of clones is missing; checked studies link under half to unresolved V genes, and the rest is unexplained. V and J calls and clone size are given by that table; D and trimming were obtained from the DNA. The sample table contains 25,000 or so clones; only one count was recorded for approximately 80% of them. 6.5% to 7.5% of the sample rests with the top ten.

Notes on this clone: No cognate antigen has been identified for it. The sample holds no much larger clone one base away, and base qualities are not on file.

Cut back by 0 bases and 4 bases, the V and J ends lie 8 bases apart. As encoded in the germline V gene (reference sequence), CDR1 is SGHKS while CDR2 is YYEKEE. The CDR3 sequence holds 14 residues, the cysteine and phenylalanine included. CDR3 DNA only is kept here, 42 bases in frame from base 1. This specimen consisted of PBMCs, obtained from a glioma patient whose treatment included an IDH1 peptide vaccine. The TCR sequence derives from a middle-aged man with glioma. Some clones in this sample may be carry-over from other donors' samples. The chain is encoded by TRBV5-5 joined to TRBJ1-5; confidence is insufficient to name the D gene. The encoded CDR3 is CASSLGSENQPQHF. The DNA reads as follows: TGTGCCAGCAGCTTGGGGTCAGAAAATCAGCCCCAGCATTTT. Outside the CDR3, residues come from the reference TRBV5-5 and TRBJ1-5 proteins, so the full variable domain is: DAGVTQSPTHLIKTRGQQVTLRCSPISGHKSVSWYQQVLGQGPQFIFQYYEKEERGRGNFPDRFSARQFPNYSSELNVNALLLGDSALYLCASSLGSENQPQHFGDGTRLSIL.